A selection of T cell receptor beta chains follows, all from one sample in a study of blood T cell repertoires in COVID-19. Using immunoSEQ multiplex PCR, the repertoire was profiled, and TCRdb retains in-frame clones only, with some absent. The sample records 200,000 to 300,000 clones, roughly 82% being singletons. Sequences were obtained from peripheral blood. These receptors came from an elderly man with acute or convalescent COVID-19. CDR3s leave out the opening cysteine and the closing phenylalanine or tryptophan. The size field is filled for only some rows; it gives once, few, many or a size class.

TRBV15	-	TRBJ2-7	ATSRRTGDYEQY
TRBV19	-	TRBJ2-7	ASSISRVYEQY
TRBV3-1/TRBV3-2	-	TRBJ2-5	ASGTRGQETQY
TRBV7-8	-	TRBJ1-1	ASSSSGGMNTEAF
TRBV6-6	-	TRBJ1-3	ASKGAQGGNTIY
TRBV6-5	-	TRBJ1-5	ASSYRGGGQPQH
TRBV28	-	TRBJ1-5	ASSEGTGGRGNQPQH
TRBV5-8	-	TRBJ1-5	ASSAGRQPQH
TRBV7-3	-	TRBJ2-7	ASSLGGRAGEQY
TRBV6-5	-	TRBJ1-1	ASREGRLNTEAF
TRBV25-1	-	TRBJ1-3	ASRSYGTGVNSGNTIY
TRBV19	-	TRBJ2-7	ASSIDQGSLNEQY
TRBV7-2	once	TRBJ2-5	ASSFGGGEETQY
TRBV5-1	-	TRBJ2-5	ASSPTDGREETQY
TRBV28	-	TRBJ1-2	ASSLAYGYT
TRBV18	-	TRBJ2-5	ASSPPVQETQY
TRBV7-9	-	TRBJ2-5	ASSSQGQGGETQY
TRBV7-9	-	TRBJ2-1	ASSPGLAANEQF
TRBV7-9	-	TRBJ2-3	ASLQGTSTDTQY
TRBV6-5	once	TRBJ1-5	ASRADRGGQPQH
TRBV6-2/TRBV6-3	-	TRBJ1-4	ASSYSSGNNEKLF
TRBV5-1	-	TRBJ1-4	ASSSGQANEKLF
TRBV19	-	TRBJ2-2	ASKDRGTTSTGELF
TRBV6-5	-	TRBJ1-2	ASSSFRHGYT
TRBV13	-	TRBJ2-3	ASSSRTRTDTQY
TRBV27	-	TRBJ2-1	ASSPTPGTSGSFGNEQF
TRBV7-2	-	TRBJ1-4	ASSRDSFATNEKLF
TRBV5-1	-	TRBJ1-4	ASSPNVAGTREKLF
TRBV28	-	TRBJ1-1	ASNRQGNTEAF
TRBV5-6	-	TRBJ2-5	ASSYGTSEETQY
TRBV2	-	TRBJ1-2	ASTSQVGYGYT
TRBV4-2	once	TRBJ2-5	ASSQDQVLETQY
TRBV5-1	-	TRBJ1-1	ASSQAVRTEAF
TRBV6-5	few	TRBJ1-6	ASRPGSDNSPLH
TRBV9	-	TRBJ2-7	ASSSLQGVQY
TRBV6-5	-	TRBJ1-1	ASSYSDRVPEAF
TRBV6-5	-	TRBJ2-7	ASSHQWEQY
TRBV5-4	-	TRBJ2-7	ASSSMRGSSYEQY